The clone carrying this T cell receptor beta chain was observed a few times. Its target is not known. This entry belongs to a study of monozygotic twins with cystic fibrosis. On the study more broadly: Around 3 micrograms of fragmented DNA underwent roughly 15 PCR cycles for library preparation. Study results and limitations: Unrelated CF individuals shared fewer identical clonotypes than monozygotic CF twins.

V lost 4 bases and J 6 bases, leaving 8 bases between the germline ends. Germline V gives CDR1 SNHLY, CDR2 FYNNEI. The CDR3 runs to 12 residues. Produced via immunoSEQ multiplex PCR; TCRdb's table is partial and in-frame only. The repertoire holds fewer than 20,000 clones, with around 97% as singletons. V usage is TRBV2 and J usage is TRBJ2-3; perhaps TRBD2 as D (5 bases). The sequenced material came from blood. The receptor was derived from a woman in her 30s with cystic fibrosis. The CDR3 DNA reads TGTGCCAGCAGTGTACTAGTGGATACGCAGTATTTT. Its translation: CASSVLVDTQYF.